A selection of T cell receptor beta chains follows, all from one sample in a study of blood T cell repertoires in COVID-19. Libraries were prepared by immunoSEQ multiplex PCR; TCRdb keeps only in-frame clonotypes and omits some of them. The table shows 150,000 to 200,000 clones, with 80% to 90% occurring only once. The sample was peripheral blood. Every receptor here comes from a man between 18 and 35 years old who had recovered from COVID-19. The CDR3 runs from the conserved cysteine through the conserved F or W. D genes are given only for firm matches. Not all rows give a size; the values are once, few, many and, for expanded clones, a class.

-	TRBJ2-7	TRBV11-2	-	TGTGCCAGCAGCTTTTCACTCTACGAGCAGTACTTC	CASSFSLYEQYF
-	TRBJ1-1	TRBV18	-	TGTGCCAGCTCACCCCCCCGGGGCACTGAAGCTTTCTTT	CASSPPRGTEAFF
-	TRBJ2-6	TRBV28	-	TGTGCCAGCAGTATAGAAACACACAGGACCAACGTCCTGACTTTC	CASSIETHRTNVLTF
once	TRBJ1-5	TRBV5-6	TRBD1	TGTGCCAGCAGCCGGGACAGGGGACAGCCCCAGCATTTT	CASSRDRGQPQHF
-	TRBJ1-1	TRBV5-1	TRBD1	TGCGCCAGCAGCTTTTCTGGGACAGTGAACACTGAAGCTTTCTTT	CASSFSGTVNTEAFF
-	TRBJ2-1	TRBV15	TRBD2	TGTGCCACCAGCAGAGAGCGGGAGGTTATGAATGAGCAGTTCTTC	CATSREREVMNEQFF
-	TRBJ2-4	TRBV19	-	TGTGCCAGTAGTGGACTGGCGCTAGCCAAAAACATTCAGTACTTC	CASSGLALAKNIQYF
few	TRBJ1-3	TRBV18	TRBD1	TGTGCCAGCTCACCCGAGGGACAGGGCCTCTCTGGAAACACCATATATTTT	CASSPEGQGLSGNTIYF
-	TRBJ1-1	TRBV5-6	TRBD1	TGTGCCAGCAGCCCGGGGACAGGGGTAATGAACACTGAAGCTTTCTTT	CASSPGTGVMNTEAFF
-	TRBJ2-7	TRBV6-5	-	TGTGCCAGCAGTTACTCAACCCAGGGGCGGAACGAGCAGTACTTC	CASSYSTQGRNEQYF
-	TRBJ1-1	TRBV14	-	TGTGCCAGCAGCCAAGAAGGGGGGGCAGATGAAGCTTTCTTT	CASSQEGGADEAFF
-	TRBJ2-1	TRBV5-1	TRBD2	TGCGCCAGCAGCCCAGAGACTCTAGCGGGAGGAGGTAATGAGCAGTTCTTC	CASSPETLAGGGNEQFF
-	TRBJ2-2	TRBV2	TRBD1	TGTGCCAGCAGTCCTTGGACAGGGTCGGCCACCGGGGAGCTGTTTTTT	CASSPWTGSATGELFF
-	TRBJ1-2	TRBV2	-	TGTGCCAGCAGTGCCGGACAGTTATATGGCTACACCTTC	CASSAGQLYGYTF
-	TRBJ2-2	TRBV27	TRBD2	TGTGCCAGCAGTGGACTAGCGGGTTGGGAGGAGCTGTTTTTT	CASSGLAGWEELFF
-	TRBJ1-2	TRBV18	-	TGTGCCAGCTCACTGGGACAAGACTATGGCTACACCTTC	CASSLGQDYGYTF
-	TRBJ2-1	TRBV4-3	-	TGCGCCAGCAGCCCCCCAGGAGGCTACAATGAGCAGTTCTTC	CASSPPGGYNEQFF
-	TRBJ2-7	TRBV15	-	TGTGCCACCAGCAGCTCTAGTATCCACGAGCAGTACTTC	CATSSSSIHEQYF
-	TRBJ2-7	TRBV4-3	TRBD1	TGCGCCAGCAGCCAGGACTTGACAGGGCTACAACGCGAGCAGTACTTC	CASSQDLTGLQREQYF
-	TRBJ2-1	TRBV30	-	TGTGCCTGGAGTTTGTTAGGGGCGAGGTCCTACAATGAGCAGTTCTTC	CAWSLLGARSYNEQFF
-	TRBJ2-5	TRBV3-1/TRBV3-2	TRBD2	TGTGCCAGCAGCCAAGTGCCGCCTAGCGGGGAAGAGACCCAGTACTTC	CASSQVPPSGEETQYF
-	TRBJ1-4	TRBV4-1	-	TGCGCCAGCAGCCAAGTTTCAGTTAATGAAAAACTGTTTTTT	CASSQVSVNEKLFF
-	TRBJ2-7	TRBV27	TRBD1	TGTGCCAGCAGCCCAGGGGGCCCCTACGAGCAGTACTTC	CASSPGGPYEQYF
few	TRBJ1-6	TRBV7-9	TRBD1	TGTGCCAGCAGCTTGCAGGACAGGGTGCATTCACCCCTCCACTTT	CASSLQDRVHSPLHF
-	TRBJ2-3	TRBV2	-	TGTGCCAGCAGTCGACAGGATGTTAGCACAGATACGCAGTATTTT	CASSRQDVSTDTQYF
-	TRBJ1-1	TRBV25-1	TRBD1	TGTGCCAGCCGTGACACAGGGGGACCTATTGAAGCTTTCTTT	CASRDTGGPIEAFF
-	TRBJ2-1	TRBV23-1	-	TGCGCCAGCAGTCAAATGTGGGTGGTCCAGGCTGCCCCCTACAATGAGCAGTTCTTC	CASSQMWVVQAAPYNEQFF
-	TRBJ1-1	TRBV28	-	TGTGCCAGCAGTTTAGATGAAGTGGCAGGGCCCCTCCCCTTGAACACTGAAGCTTTCTTT	CASSLDEVAGPLPLNTEAFF
-	TRBJ2-1	TRBV19	-	TGTGCCAGTAGTATACTGGACTCATCATACAATGAGCAGTTCTTC	CASSILDSSYNEQFF
-	TRBJ2-1	TRBV7-9	-	TGTGCCAGCAGCCTGCGGGCGGATAGCTCCTACAATGAGCAGTTCTTC	CASSLRADSSYNEQFF
-	TRBJ2-1	TRBV9	TRBD2	TGTGCCAGCAGCGTAGTTCGGGGGGGCGATTACAATGAGCAGTTCTTC	CASSVVRGGDYNEQFF
-	TRBJ2-1	TRBV18	TRBD1	TGTGCCAGCTCACTCAACGGACAGGGGGAAAACAATGAGCAGTTCTTC	CASSLNGQGENNEQFF
-	TRBJ1-1	TRBV28	-	TGTGCCAGCAATTCACCCGGTCCGGGCACTGAAGCTTTCTTT	CASNSPGPGTEAFF
-	TRBJ1-2	TRBV28	-	TGTGCCAGCAGTTTGGGGGGGCCCCCTAACTATGGCTACACCTTC	CASSLGGPPNYGYTF
-	TRBJ1-1	TRBV19	-	TGTGCCAGTAGTATCGGGGGCTACGGGGGGGCCGCTGAAGCTTTCTTT	CASSIGGYGGAAEAFF
-	TRBJ1-4	TRBV2	TRBD1	TGTGCCAGCAGGAACGACAGGGGGCAATATGCTAAACTGTTTTTT	CASRNDRGQYAKLFF
-	TRBJ2-2	TRBV19	-	TGTGCCAGTAGTCCTGACTCCCCCGGGGAGCTGTTTTTT	CASSPDSPGELFF
-	TRBJ1-6	TRBV11-2	-	TGTGCCAGCAGCCCCCTTTTGGCAGGTCCGAATTCACCCCTCCACTTT	CASSPLLAGPNSPLHF
-	TRBJ2-2	TRBV27	-	TGTGCCAGCAGTTTACTGGCCGGGGTGACCGGGGAGCTGTTTTTT	CASSLLAGVTGELFF
-	TRBJ2-1	TRBV19	-	TGTGCCAGTAGTGTCCGGGACAACACTGGGAATGAGCAGTTCTTC	CASSVRDNTGNEQFF
-	TRBJ1-1	TRBV19	TRBD1	TGTGCCAGCAGACAGGGCCGGACTGAAGCTTTCTTT	CASRQGRTEAFF
-	TRBJ1-1	TRBV18	TRBD1	TGTGCCAGCTCACTTGGACAGGAAATGAACACTGAAGCTTTCTTT	CASSLGQEMNTEAFF
-	TRBJ2-5	TRBV6-5	TRBD2	TGTGCCAGCAGGCCCGGGACTAGCGGGCGAGAGACCCAGTACTTC	CASRPGTSGRETQYF
-	TRBJ2-3	TRBV9	-	TGTGCCAGCGCCCGTTGGGGGGGCACAGATACGCAGTATTTT	CASARWGGTDTQYF
-	TRBJ2-7	TRBV30	-	TGTGCCTGGAGTGTACAGTACGAGCAGTACTTC	CAWSVQYEQYF
-	TRBJ2-7	TRBV7-6	TRBD1	TGTGCCAGCAGCCCGCCCGGGGGACAGGGGACCTACGAGCAGTACTTC	CASSPPGGQGTYEQYF
-	TRBJ1-1	TRBV7-9	-	TGTGCCAGCAGCTTAGGGGGACAGAACACTGAAGCTTTCTTT	CASSLGGQNTEAFF
-	TRBJ1-5	TRBV5-1	-	TGCGCCAGCAGCTTACAGGGAGATAGCAATCAGCCCCAGCATTTT	CASSLQGDSNQPQHF
-	TRBJ2-1	TRBV3-1/TRBV3-2	-	TGTGCCAGCAGCCAAGTGGAATCTAGCTCCCATGAGCAGTTCTTC	CASSQVESSSHEQFF
-	TRBJ2-1	TRBV7-9	-	TGTGCCAGCAGCTTGGGGCCCGGCGAGGAGCAGTTCTTC	CASSLGPGEEQFF
-	TRBJ1-6	TRBV7-9	-	TGTGCCAGCAGCTTGGGGGGTGATGGTTCACCCCTCCACTTT	CASSLGGDGSPLHF
-	TRBJ1-3	TRBV5-1	TRBD1	TGCGCCAGCAGCTTGTCATACAGGGGTACTGGAAACACCATATATTTT	CASSLSYRGTGNTIYF
-	TRBJ2-3	TRBV10-3	-	TGTGCCACCCGGGGATCAGGTGGCACAGATACGCAGTATTTT	CATRGSGGTDTQYF
-	TRBJ1-1	TRBV5-6	-	TGTGCCAGCAGCATGGGGAGGGGAGCTGAAGCTTTCTTT	CASSMGRGAEAFF
-	TRBJ2-1	TRBV2	-	TGTGCCAGCCCTGGAACAGGGCAGAATGAGCAGTTCTTC	CASPGTGQNEQFF